This TCR beta chain came from a study of monozygotic twins with inflammatory bowel disease. TCRdb reprocessed the 5' RACE reads and reports one entry per CDR3 protein, with no DNA. This listing includes approximately 200,000 distinct CDR3 sequences. Per germline, CDR1 DFQATT and CDR2 SNEGSKA (reference sequence). The CDR3 has 16 residues. Overall study findings and caveats: Those with IBD had lower TCRbeta diversity (inverse Simpson) than their healthy co-twins did.

Notes on this clonotype: Antigen unknown.

The source material was blood. This receptor was identified in a human donor with ulcerative colitis or Crohn's disease, or a healthy co-twin of an affected twin (not recorded which). This sequence joins TRBV20-1 and TRBJ2-3; TCRdb designates TRBD1, a call that cannot be tested without DNA. The CDR3 reads CRAPHRVGGFTDTQYF.